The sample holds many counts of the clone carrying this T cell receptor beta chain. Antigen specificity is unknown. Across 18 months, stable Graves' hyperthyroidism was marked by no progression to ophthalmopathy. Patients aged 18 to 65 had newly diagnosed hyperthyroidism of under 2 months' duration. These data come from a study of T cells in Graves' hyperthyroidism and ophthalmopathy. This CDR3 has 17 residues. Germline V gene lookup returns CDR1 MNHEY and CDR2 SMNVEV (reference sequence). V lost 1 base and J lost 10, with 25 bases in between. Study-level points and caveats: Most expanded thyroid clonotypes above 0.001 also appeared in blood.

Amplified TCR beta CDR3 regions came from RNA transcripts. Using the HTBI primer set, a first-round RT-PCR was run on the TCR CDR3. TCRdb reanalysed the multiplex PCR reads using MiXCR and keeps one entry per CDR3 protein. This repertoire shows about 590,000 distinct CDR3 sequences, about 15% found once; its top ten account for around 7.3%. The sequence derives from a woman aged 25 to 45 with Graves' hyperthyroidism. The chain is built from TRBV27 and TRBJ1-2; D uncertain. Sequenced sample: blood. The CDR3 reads CASSLLSPPGSPVDYTF. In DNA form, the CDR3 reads TGTGCCAGCAGTTTATTGTCCCCTCCGGGATCCCCCGTAGACTACACCTTC.